The clone carrying this TCR beta chain has only a few counts. This record comes from a study of blood T cell repertoires in COVID-19. Germline loops: CDR1 KGHDR, CDR2 SFDVKD. The CDR3 extends over 16 amino acids. Trimming took off 4 bases at V and 5 bases at J, with 17 bases between the two ends. Using immunoSEQ multiplex PCR, the repertoire was profiled, and TCRdb retains in-frame clones only, with some absent. In the table there are about 140,000 clones, more than 75% of which are singletons. The sequenced sample consisted of peripheral blood. This TCR came from an older man with acute or convalescent COVID-19. The chain joins TRBV24-1 to TRBJ2-1, with D maybe TRBD2 (5 bases). The CDR3 spells CATSDPSRALDNEQFF. Written as DNA, the CDR3 is TGTGCCACCAGTGACCCCTCGAGGGCTCTTGACAATGAGCAGTTCTTC.